These 30 T cell receptor beta chains came from one sample sequenced in a study of blood T cell repertoires in COVID-19. Data came from immunoSEQ multiplex PCR; TCRdb stores just in-frame clones and leaves some out. Altogether roughly 300,000 clones are present, around 90% being singletons, with the ten largest covering under 8%. The source material was peripheral blood. The receptors come from a man younger than 35 who had recovered from COVID-19.

This clone has only a few counts. This rearrangement joins TRBV5-1 to TRBJ2-1; 12 positions match TRBD2. Germline trimming cut 4 bases from V and 4 bases from J; bases unmatched to any gene: 3. Germline CDR1 reads SGHRS; CDR2 reads YFSETQ. The CDR3 has 15 residues. CDR3 region: CASSAGTSGYNEQFF. The CDR3 region has the DNA TGCGCCAGCAGCGCCGGGACTAGCGGGTACAATGAGCAGTTCTTC.

The V call is TRBV30, the J call TRBJ2-1; 9 bases align to TRBD2. V shed 1 base and J 3 bases; nucleotides not matched to a gene: 1. Germline CDR1 is GTSNPN and CDR2 is SVGIG (reference sequence). The CDR3 runs 14 residues. The CDR3 loop is CAWSGLAVYNEQFF. The CDR3 bases are TGTGCCTGGAGTGGACTAGCGGTCTACAATGAGCAGTTCTTC.

This chain connects TRBV7-9 to TRBJ2-7; the D gene is possibly TRBD2 (6 bases). Trimming removed 3 bases at V and 1 base at J, with 13 bases between. Germline V gene sequence: CDR1 SEHNR, CDR2 FQNEAQ (reference sequence). This CDR3 contains 15 residues. CDR3 in DNA: TGTGCCAGCAGCTTGGGGCCAGGAGGGTCCTACGAGCAGTACTTC. As protein: CASSLGPGGSYEQYF. Based on the CDR3 plus reference TRBV7-9 and TRBJ2-7, the full variable domain is DTGVSQNPRHKITKRGQNVTFRCDPISEHNRLYWYRQTLGQGPEFLTYFQNEAQLEKSRLLSDRFSAERPKGSFSTLEIQRTEQGDSAMYLCASSLGPGGSYEQYFGPGTRLTVT.

The chain employs TRBV25-1 and TRBJ2-2; D is perhaps TRBD2 (5 bases). The CDR3 is made up of 15 amino acids. V was pared by 6 bases and J by 5 bases, with 16 bases between. CDR1 is MGHDK and CDR2 is SYGVNS in the germline V gene. In DNA, the CDR3 is TGTGCCAGCAGCCGACTGGCGGGCCCAACCGGGGAGCTGTTTTTT. It yields the protein CASSRLAGPTGELFF. The whole variable domain, filled in from reference TRBV25-1 and TRBJ2-2, reads EADIYQTPRYLVIGTGKKITLECSQTMGHDKMYWYQQDPGMELHLIHYSYGVNSTEKGDLSSESTVSRIRTEHFPLTLESARPSHTSQYLCASSRLAGPTGELFFGEGSRLTVL.

The chain uses TRBV2 and TRBJ1-5, with 7 positions matching TRBD1. The CDR3 length is 14 residues. Unmatched junction bases numbered 4, after V lost 5 bases and J lost 3 bases. Germline V gene lookup returns CDR1 SNHLY and CDR2 FYNNEI. The CDR3 is CASSRGQHNQPQHF. The CDR3 coding sequence is TGTGCCAGCAGTCGGGGACAGCACAATCAGCCCCAGCATTTT.

The chain employs TRBV5-1 and TRBJ2-1; 14 bases line up with TRBD2. The junction had 8 bases not matched to a gene; V was cut back by 5 bases and J by 1 base. CDR1 is SGHRS, CDR2 YFSETQ, per germline. The CDR3 covers 18 residues. The CDR3 loop is CASRPGTSGSLSYNEQFF. The DNA for the CDR3 is TGCGCCAGCAGACCCGGGACTAGCGGGAGCCTTTCCTACAATGAGCAGTTCTTC.

The rearrangement joins TRBV7-6 to TRBJ2-3; the match to TRBD2 covers 7 bases. Germline CDR1 reads SGHVS; CDR2 reads FNYEAQ. Germline trimming cut 4 bases from V and 0 bases from J; bases unmatched to any gene: 10. The CDR3 extends over 17 amino acids. The CDR3 sequence is CASSSPGRGGSTDTQYF. The DNA of the CDR3 is TGTGCCAGCAGCTCCCCCGGACGCGGGGGAAGCACAGATACGCAGTATTTT.

The chain is built from TRBV6-2 or TRBV6-3 and TRBJ1-4; tentatively, D is TRBD1 (5 bases). The V end lost 2 bases, the J end lost 7 bases, and 17 bases lay between the germline ends. This CDR3 has 16 amino acids. Germline V gene lookup returns CDR1 MNHEY and CDR2 SVGEGT. The CDR3 nucleotides are TGTGCCAGCAGTTACCCCGTAGACAGACACACTGAAAAACTGTTTTTT. Amino acids: CASSYPVDRHTEKLFF.

J is TRBJ1-4 and V is TRBV25-1; TRBD1 is a possible D gene (6 bases). The CDR3 totals 17 residues. The V end was cut by 2 bases, the J end by 4 bases, with 17 bases between. Germline lookup yields CDR1 MGHDK and CDR2 SYGVNS. The CDR3: CASSEGGAPGLNEKLFF. Written as DNA, the CDR3 is TGTGCCAGCAGTGAAGGGGGCGCCCCCGGCCTTAATGAAAAACTGTTTTTT.

The CDR3 coding sequence is TGTGCCAGCAGCTCCACACCCGGGACAGATGGAAACACCATATATTTT. Residues: CASSSTPGTDGNTIYF. The J gene is TRBJ1-3, the V gene TRBV7-9; 7 bases align to TRBD1. The CDR3 is 16 amino acids. CDR1 SEHNR and CDR2 FQNEAQ come from the germline V gene (reference sequence). V lost 4 bases and J lost 3; bases outside the gene matches: 9. The whole variable domain, filled in from reference TRBV7-9 and TRBJ1-3, reads DTGVSQNPRHKITKRGQNVTFRCDPISEHNRLYWYRQTLGQGPEFLTYFQNEAQLEKSRLLSDRFSAERPKGSFSTLEIQRTEQGDSAMYLCASSSTPGTDGNTIYFGEGSWLTVV.

V and J are TRBV5-1 and TRBJ2-2, with TRBD2 matching over 8 bases. The CDR3 contains 15 residues. Germline V lookup: CDR1 SGHRS, CDR2 YFSETQ. Trimming removed 4 bases from V and 2 bases from J; junction bases left unmatched: 4. The CDR3 loop is CASSIAGTNTGELFF. CDR3 in DNA: TGCGCCAGCAGCATAGCGGGAACAAACACCGGGGAGCTGTTTTTT. Complete variable domain (other parts from reference TRBV5-1 and TRBJ2-2): KAGVTQTPRYLIKTRGQQVTLSCSPISGHRSVSWYQQTPGQGLQFLFEYFSETQRNKGNFPGRFSGRQFSNSRSEMNVSTLELGDSALYLCASSIAGTNTGELFFGEGSRLTVL.

The V and J genes are TRBV18 and TRBJ2-2; D remains unclear. CDR3 size: 16 residues. Germline assignment: CDR1 KGHSH and CDR2 LQKENI. V was shortened by 1 base and J by 1 base, with 10 bases between the two germline ends. CDR3 loop: CASSPRVAGNTGELFF. Written as DNA, the CDR3 is TGTGCCAGCTCACCACGGGTTGCAGGGAACACCGGGGAGCTGTTTTTT.

This rearrangement joins TRBV12-3 or TRBV12-4 to TRBJ2-5, with TRBD2 as a possible D gene (7 bases). Between the trimmed V and J ends, which lost 3 bases and 4 bases, there was a span of 9 bases. The CDR3 is 13 residues long. The chain's CDR3 is CASSFAGAETQYF. For the CDR3, the DNA is TGTGCCAGCAGTTTTGCGGGGGCAGAGACCCAGTACTTC.

The CDR3 region is CASSSLGTGDTGELFF. Written as DNA, the CDR3 is TGCGCCAGCAGCTCCCTCGGGACAGGGGACACCGGGGAGCTGTTTTTT. The chain joins TRBV5-1 to TRBJ2-2; 10 bases are a match to TRBD1. Germline V gives CDR1 SGHRS, CDR2 YFSETQ. With V trimmed by 3 bases and J by 3 bases, 5 bases remained unmatched. This CDR3 spans 16 amino acids.

The chain links TRBV11-2 to TRBJ2-2; no clear D. Between the trimmed V and J ends, which lost 1 base and 0 bases, there was a span of 9 bases. The CDR3 length is 16 residues. The germline CDR1 and CDR2 sequences are SGHAT and FQNNGV. DNA of the CDR3: TGTGCCAGCAGCTTAGTTCAGAACGCGAACACCGGGGAGCTGTTTTTT. It yields the protein CASSLVQNANTGELFF. The full variable domain, in which reference TRBV11-2 and TRBJ2-2 provide the parts outside the CDR3, is EAGVAQSPRYKIIEKRQSVAFWCNPISGHATLYWYQQILGQGPKLLIQFQNNGVVDDSQLPKDRFSAERLKGVDSTLKIQPAKLEDSAVYLCASSLVQNANTGELFFGEGSRLTVL.

This clone occurred once. The rearrangement joins TRBV6-6 to TRBJ2-3; D gene uncertain. CDR1 and CDR2 from the germline V gene are MNHNY and SVGAGI (reference sequence). The CDR3 is 12 residues long. The V end lost 0 bases, the J end lost 5 bases, and 3 bases lay between the germline ends. In DNA, the CDR3 is TGTGCCAGCAGTTACTCTCAAGATACGCAGTATTTT. It encodes CASSYSQDTQYF.

This clone was seen more than once but under ten times. This chain joins TRBV27 and TRBJ2-7; a possible D gene is TRBD2 (7 bases). The V gene's germline CDR1 is MNHEY and CDR2 SMNVEV (reference sequence). The CDR3 contains 16 residues. Trimming removed 7 bases at V and 3 bases at J, with 22 bases between. The CDR3: CASTPRGQGGGYEQYF. The CDR3 coding sequence is TGTGCCAGCACACCCCGCGGGCAGGGAGGGGGCTACGAGCAGTACTTC.

This chain links TRBV18 with TRBJ1-1; TRBD1 matches 9 bases. Germline V gene sequence: CDR1 KGHSH, CDR2 LQKENI. CDR3 length: 18 residues. The ends lost 0 bases at V and 6 bases at J; junction bases unmatched: 14. CDR3 protein: CASSPPGQGRLKGAEAFF. The CDR3 bases are TGTGCCAGCTCACCACCGGGACAGGGACGGTTGAAGGGGGCTGAAGCTTTCTTT.

The chain employs TRBV11-2 and TRBJ2-3; D is perhaps TRBD1 (7 bases). Germline V gene data show CDR1 as SGHAT and CDR2 as FQNNGV. With 5 bases removed from V and 2 bases from J, the gap between germline ends came to 17 bases. This CDR3 spans 16 amino acids. The CDR3 reads CASSRRGTENTDTQYF. The DNA for the CDR3 is TGTGCCAGCAGCAGGAGGGGGACAGAGAACACAGATACGCAGTATTTT. Full variable domain (rest looked up from reference TRBV11-2 and TRBJ2-3): EAGVAQSPRYKIIEKRQSVAFWCNPISGHATLYWYQQILGQGPKLLIQFQNNGVVDDSQLPKDRFSAERLKGVDSTLKIQPAKLEDSAVYLCASSRRGTENTDTQYFGPGTRLTVL.

This clone was seen a single time. The gene calls are TRBV2 and TRBJ2-7, with a tentative D call TRBD1 (6 bases). CDR3 length equals 14 residues. Per the germline V gene, CDR1 is SNHLY and CDR2 is FYNNEI. The V and J ends lost 6 bases and 1 base respectively, with 13 bases between them. The CDR3 region has the DNA TGTGCCAGCAGGGCACAGGGAAGGTCCTACGAGCAGTACTTC. This translates into CASRAQGRSYEQYF.

In this sample, this clone turned up once. The chain uses TRBV7-8 and TRBJ1-5; D possibly corresponds to TRBD1 (6 bases). This CDR3 has 16 amino acids. V was trimmed by 3 bases and J by 6 bases, leaving 18 bases between them. Germline V gene sequence: CDR1 SGHVS, CDR2 FQNEAQ. Here the CDR3 reads CASSFGTSTGFQPQHF. As DNA, the CDR3 is TGTGCCAGCAGCTTTGGGACATCTACAGGGTTTCAGCCCCAGCATTTT.

The chain is built from TRBV5-4 and TRBJ2-7, with 11 nucleotides matching TRBD2. This CDR3 contains 15 residues. Germline V gives CDR1 SGHNT, CDR2 YYREEE (reference sequence). Unmatched junction bases numbered 4, after V lost 4 bases and J lost 1 base. The CDR3 coding sequence is TGTGCCAGCAGCCCGACTAGCGGGGATTCCTACGAGCAGTACTTC. Its translation is CASSPTSGDSYEQYF.

The rearrangement joins TRBV19 to TRBJ2-3; TRBD1 might be the D (6 bases). CDR3 length equals 15 residues. Per the germline V gene, CDR1 is LNHDA and CDR2 is SQIVND (reference sequence). V was pared by 5 bases and J by 2 bases, with 14 bases between. This CDR3 reads CASSASAGATDTQYF. CDR3 DNA sequence: TGTGCCAGTAGTGCCTCGGCAGGGGCCACAGATACGCAGTATTTT. The entire variable domain, with the rest obtained from reference TRBV19 and TRBJ2-3, is as follows: DGGITQSPKYLFRKEGQNVTLSCEQNLNHDAMYWYRQDPGQGLRLIYYSQIVNDFQKGDIAEGYSVSREKKESFPLTVTSAQKNPTAFYLCASSASAGATDTQYFGPGTRLTVL.

V usage is TRBV29-1 and J usage is TRBJ1-2, with TRBD1 identical over 10 bases. Germline CDR1 is SQVTM and CDR2 is ANQGSEA. J lost 4 bases, V lost 8 bases, and 10 bases had no gene match. The CDR3 covers 14 residues. The CDR3 nucleotides read TGCAGCATCCCGACAGGGGGCCAATTCTATGGCTACACCTTC. Its translation is CSIPTGGQFYGYTF.

The chain employs TRBV9 and TRBJ2-1; TRBD1 agrees at 9 bases. Germline loops: CDR1 SGDLS, CDR2 YYNGEE. After removal of 4 bases from V and 3 bases from J, the junction contained 5 bases not matched to a gene. The length of the CDR3 is 15 residues. CDR3 sequence: CASSPGQGIYNEQFF. The CDR3 DNA follows: TGTGCCAGCAGCCCCGGACAGGGGATCTACAATGAGCAGTTCTTC.

The chain joins TRBV12-5 to TRBJ1-1; D remains ambiguous. Germline V gives CDR1 LGHNT, CDR2 FRNRAP. The V end was cut by 7 bases, the J end by 1 base, with 4 bases between. The CDR3 has 11 amino acids. The CDR3 is CASASNTEAFF. CDR3 DNA sequence: TGTGCTAGTGCCTCGAACACTGAAGCTTTCTTT.

The chain recombines TRBV2 with TRBJ2-5, with D perhaps TRBD2 (5 bases). V lost 10 bases to trimming and J lost 1 base, with 19 bases between them. Germline V CDR1 and CDR2: SNHLY, FYNNEI. The CDR3 is made up of 15 amino acids. This CDR3 is CAISSPGGGQETQYF. In DNA form, the CDR3 reads TGTGCCATCTCCTCCCCAGGAGGTGGCCAAGAGACCCAGTACTTC.

The gene calls are TRBV12-3 or TRBV12-4 and TRBJ1-2; D is uncertain. V lost 5 bases, J lost 4 bases, and 8 bases lay in between. CDR3 length: 12 residues. CDR3 DNA: TGTGCCAGCAGTATGAACTTCTATGGCTACACCTTC. Translation: CASSMNFYGYTF.

This chain links TRBV5-8 with TRBJ1-6; D is unresolved. CDR1 SGHTS and CDR2 YDEGEE come from the germline V gene. CDR3 length: 16 residues. V was pared by 2 bases and J by 8 bases, with 17 bases between. The CDR3 DNA follows: TGTGCCAGCAGCTTAAAGAACAGCTTAGGATATTCACCCCTCCACTTT. It translates to CASSLKNSLGYSPLHF.

The chain links TRBV27 to TRBJ2-5; 8 bases line up with TRBD1. V lost 5 bases, J lost 0 bases, and 8 bases stayed unmatched. Looked up from germline, CDR1 is MNHEY and CDR2 is SMNVEV (reference sequence). The CDR3 length is 16 residues. CDR3 sequence (DNA): TGTGCCAGCAGTCTCGGACAGGGCTCGTACCAAGAGACCCAGTACTTC. Translating it yields CASSLGQGSYQETQYF.